The text below deals with one T cell receptor (beta chain). TCRdb independently ran MiXCR on the 5' RACE reads; one entry per CDR3 protein. The sample holds 150,000 to 200,000 distinct CDR3 sequences, under 15% seen once. CDR1 is MNHEY and CDR2 is SMNVEV in the germline V gene (reference sequence). V dropped 5 bases and J dropped 4 bases, with 12 bases sitting between them. The CDR3 contains 13 residues. These data come from a study of CD8 T cells in ankylosing spondylitis. Input material: blood, either unsorted or a sorted T cell fraction (not recorded which). The chain is built from TRBV27 and TRBJ2-7; D not resolved. The source is a female donor with ankylosing spondylitis or in good health (not recorded which). CDR3 sequence reads: CASSPLVGYEQYF. DNA for the CDR3: TGTGCCAGCAGTCCCCTGGTCGGGTACGAGCAGTACTTC.